The 24 T cell receptor beta chains below were found in one sample sequenced in a study of blood T cell repertoires in COVID-19 (dated by TCRdb to about 2020). The method was the immunoSEQ multiplex PCR assay. TCRdb limited this immuneACCESS table to in-frame rearrangements with V and J called. A share of clones is missing; checked studies link under half to unresolved V genes, and the rest is unexplained. The sample includes under 300,000 clones, with 83% observed a single time. Around a tenth of the sample belongs to the ten largest clones. Sequences were obtained from peripheral blood. The receptors were gathered from a woman aged 45-65 years who had recovered from COVID-19.

This clone was picked up a small number of times. The chain combines TRBV28 with TRBJ2-7, with 7 nucleotides matching TRBD1. Germline V lookup: CDR1 MDHEN, CDR2 SYDVKM. The CDR3 length is 14 residues. The J segment lost 5 bases and the V segment lost 6 bases, leaving 10 bases of the junction unmatched. The CDR3: CASRGVTGSDEQYF. The DNA for the CDR3 is TGTGCCAGCAGGGGGGTGACAGGGTCAGACGAGCAGTACTTC.

V gene TRBV30 combines with J gene TRBJ1-2; D gene ambiguous. V lost 4 bases, J lost 8 bases, and 26 bases lay in between. Germline V gene sequence: CDR1 GTSNPN, CDR2 SVGIG (reference sequence). This CDR3 is built from 16 residues. The CDR3 is CAWTLLLGRVVGGYTF. In DNA form, the CDR3 reads TGTGCCTGGACCCTACTCCTAGGGAGGGTAGTTGGAGGCTACACCTTC. Drawing the rest from reference TRBV30 and TRBJ1-2, the complete variable domain is SQTIHQWPATLVQPVGSPLSLECTVEGTSNPNLYWYRQAAGRGLQLLFYSVGIGQISSEVPQNLSASRPQDRQFILSSKKLLLSDSGFYLCAWTLLLGRVVGGYTFGSGTRLTVV.

The chain links TRBV6-2 or TRBV6-3 to TRBJ2-6; D unclear. Between the trimmed V and J ends, which lost 2 bases and 0 bases, there was a span of 14 bases. CDR1 is MNHEY, CDR2 SVGEGT, per germline. This CDR3 is 18 amino acids long. CDR3 nucleotides: TGTGCCAGCAGTTACCTACCGACACCGATCTCTGGGGCCAACGTCCTGACTTTC. Translating gives CASSYLPTPISGANVLTF.

This rearrangement joins TRBV9 to TRBJ2-2; 8 bases agree with TRBD2. The CDR3 loop spans 19 amino acids. The trim removed 0 bases at V and 1 base at J, leaving 11 bases unmatched. Looked up from germline, CDR1 is SGDLS and CDR2 is YYNGEE. CDR3 residues: CASSVGVAGPSKNTGELFF. The CDR3 nucleotides read TGTGCCAGCAGCGTAGGGGTAGCGGGGCCTTCTAAGAACACCGGGGAGCTGTTTTTT.

The chain links TRBV7-2 to TRBJ1-2, with D possibly TRBD1 on 5 matching bases. The CDR3 length is 15 residues. V was cut by 1 base and J by 2 bases, with 11 bases left in between. The germline V gene has CDR1 SGHTA and CDR2 FQGNSA. CDR3 sequence reads: CASSLGLPGNYGYTF. CDR3 DNA: TGTGCCAGCAGCTTAGGGCTGCCAGGGAACTATGGCTACACCTTC.

The sample holds a few counts of this clone. The genes are TRBV28 and TRBJ1-1; 9 bases map to TRBD1. CDR3 length equals 14 residues. CDR1 MDHEN and CDR2 SYDVKM come from the germline V gene. V lost 6 bases and J lost 11; bases outside the gene matches: 13. This CDR3 is CASRPGQGMSSAFF. In DNA, the CDR3 is TGTGCCAGCAGGCCCGGACAGGGGATGAGTAGCGCTTTCTTT.

The rearrangement links TRBV5-4 to TRBJ2-3; D uncertain. The CDR3 consists of 13 residues. CDR1 is SGHNT, CDR2 YYREEE, per germline (reference sequence). The V and J ends lost 2 bases and 2 bases respectively, with 6 bases between them. DNA for the CDR3: TGTGCCAGCAGCTTCCAGTCCACAGATACGCAGTATTTT. Translated: CASSFQSTDTQYF.

This clone was counted a single time. CDR3 sequence reads: CASSPSRGRGYNEQFF. In nucleotides, the CDR3 is TGCGCCAGCAGCCCTTCCCGGGGTCGCGGATACAATGAGCAGTTCTTC. This chain uses TRBV4-3 with TRBJ2-1; TRBD2 is a possible D gene (5 bases). CDR1 and CDR2 from the germline V gene are LGHNA and YSLEER. The CDR3 totals 16 residues. V was trimmed by 4 bases and J by 4 bases, leaving 17 bases between them.

At least ten counts were recorded for this clone. This chain uses TRBV4-3 with TRBJ1-3; perhaps TRBD1 as D (6 bases). Trimming removed 2 bases at V and 0 bases at J, with 11 bases between. Germline V lookup: CDR1 LGHNA, CDR2 YSLEER. The CDR3 extends over 16 amino acids. Here the CDR3 DNA reads TGCGCCAGCAGCCAAATGGGGGCGGCCTCTGGAAACACCATATATTTT. Translated: CASSQMGAASGNTIYF.

The chain has TRBV2 and TRBJ2-7, with D tentatively TRBD2 (6 bases). Germline V lookup: CDR1 SNHLY, CDR2 FYNNEI. The CDR3 sequence is 17 residues long. The V gene lost 8 bases and the J gene lost 0 bases, with 23 bases spanning the gap. The CDR3 spells CASLELPSGPDSYEQYF. CDR3 DNA sequence: TGTGCCAGCCTGGAGTTACCGAGCGGGCCAGACTCCTACGAGCAGTACTTC.

The J gene is TRBJ2-5, the V gene TRBV6-2 or TRBV6-3, with D possibly matching TRBD2 (6 bases). Trimming removed 5 bases at V and 1 base at J, with 14 bases between. The CDR3 spans 15 residues. CDR1 and CDR2 (germline): MNHEY, SVGEGT. The CDR3 protein is CASSQYGGAQETQYF. CDR3 in DNA: TGTGCCAGCAGTCAATATGGAGGGGCCCAAGAGACCCAGTACTTC.

This sequence joins TRBV21-1 and TRBJ2-7; the DNA was not used to check the table's D call, TRBD1. TRBV21-1 is annotated as a pseudogene. The CDR3 runs to 15 residues. CDR3 DNA sequence: TGTGCCAGCAGCAAAGTATCCAGGGCTATCTACGAGCAGTACTTC. Encoded protein: CASSKVSRAIYEQYF.

The chain combines TRBV11-2 with TRBJ2-1; 9 nucleotides align to TRBD2. This CDR3 has 13 residues. Trimming cost V 5 bases and J 7 bases; bases outside gene matches: 3. Germline CDR1 is SGHAT and CDR2 is FQNNGV. In nucleotides, the CDR3 is TGTGCCAGCAGCCTCGCGGGGGGGAATGAGCAGTTCTTC. Its protein product is CASSLAGGNEQFF.

This sequence joins TRBV7-2 and TRBJ2-4; 7 nucleotides match TRBD1. The germline CDR1 and CDR2 sequences are SGHTA and FQGNSA. After removal of 1 base from V and 8 bases from J, the junction contained 5 bases not matched to a gene. The CDR3 contains 14 residues. The CDR3 coding sequence is TGTGCCAGCAGCTTAGTCTCCCAGGGGGACATTCAGTACTTC. Its translation is CASSLVSQGDIQYF.

V is TRBV30 and J is TRBJ2-7; D is perhaps TRBD2 (7 bases). Per the germline V gene, CDR1 is GTSNPN and CDR2 is SVGIG (reference sequence). This CDR3 has 20 amino acids. Trimming pared 2 bases from V and 5 bases from J, leaving 34 bases between. For the CDR3, the DNA is TGTGCCTGGAGTAGCCCCTTCCGAAACGCCCTCCGGGGGGACACCCACGAGCAGTACTTC. This translates into CAWSSPFRNALRGDTHEQYF.

This chain links TRBV4-1 with TRBJ2-5; 7 bases are a match to TRBD2. The CDR3 covers 15 residues. The V segment lost 4 bases and the J segment 5 bases; nucleotides outside the gene matches: 10. Germline lookup yields CDR1 MGHRA and CDR2 YSYEKL. CDR3 sequence reads: CASSPQGAGVETQYF. CDR3 bases: TGCGCCAGCAGCCCCCAGGGCGCGGGGGTGGAGACCCAGTACTTC.

The V gene is TRBV4-3, the J gene TRBJ1-1; D possibly corresponds to TRBD1 (5 bases). Germline V gene lookup returns CDR1 LGHNA and CDR2 YSLEER. This CDR3 has 15 amino acids. Between the trimmed V and J ends, which lost 0 bases and 1 base, there was a span of 9 bases. For the CDR3, the DNA is TGCGCCAGCAGCCAAGAGTGGGGCCGGAACACTGAAGCTTTCTTT. Amino acid sequence: CASSQEWGRNTEAFF.

V gene TRBV28 combines with J gene TRBJ1-3; possibly TRBD1 for D (5 bases). V lost 3 bases and J 0 bases, leaving 15 bases between the germline ends. Germline V gene data show CDR1 as MDHEN and CDR2 as SYDVKM. CDR3 size: 17 residues. Here the CDR3 DNA reads TGTGCCAGCAGTTTTGGGCAGGGCCCAGTCTCTGGAAACACCATATATTTT. This gives the protein CASSFGQGPVSGNTIYF. Using reference TRBV28 and TRBJ1-3 for the parts outside the CDR3, the full variable domain is DVKVTQSSRYLVKRTGEKVFLECVQDMDHENMFWYRQDPGLGLRLIYFSYDVKMKEKGDIPEGYSVSREKKERFSLILESASTNQTSMYLCASSFGQGPVSGNTIYFGEGSWLTVV.

The chain has TRBV7-9 and TRBJ2-7; D not resolved. The CDR3 contains 13 residues. The ends were cut back, 1 base at V and 4 bases at J, with 8 bases in the middle. Germline-derived CDR1 and CDR2 are SEHNR and FQNEAQ (reference sequence). CDR3 DNA sequence: TGTGCCAGCAGCTTAGGAGGCTTTTACGAGCAGTACTTC. This translates into CASSLGGFYEQYF.

The rearrangement joins TRBV6-5 to TRBJ1-1; 8 nucleotides match TRBD1. The CDR3 sequence is 15 residues long. J was trimmed by 0 bases and V by 5 bases; bases with no gene match: 5. Germline V gene data show CDR1 as MNHEY and CDR2 as SVGAGI. As DNA, the CDR3 is TGTGCCAGCAGTCTAAACAGGGGGATGAACACTGAAGCTTTCTTT. Translation: CASSLNRGMNTEAFF.

The chain uses TRBV2 and TRBJ1-1; 7 nucleotides match TRBD1. CDR3 size: 14 residues. Germline V gene sequence: CDR1 SNHLY, CDR2 FYNNEI. The junction had 11 bases not matched to a gene; V was cut back by 6 bases and J by 7 bases. The CDR3 DNA follows: TGTGCCAGCAGAGACGACAGGGCAATGGGTGAAGCTTTCTTT. This encodes CASRDDRAMGEAFF.

The V call is TRBV19, the J call TRBJ1-3; no definite D call. The V gene lost 5 bases and the J gene lost 0 bases, with 11 bases spanning the gap. Germline CDR1 reads LNHDA; CDR2 reads SQIVND (reference sequence). CDR3 length: 15 amino acids. Here the CDR3 DNA reads TGTGCCAGTAGTCCTCCCTGGAGCTCTGGAAACACCATATATTTT. Its translation: CASSPPWSSGNTIYF. Full variable domain (missing parts from reference TRBV19 and TRBJ1-3): DGGITQSPKYLFRKEGQNVTLSCEQNLNHDAMYWYRQDPGQGLRLIYYSQIVNDFQKGDIAEGYSVSREKKESFPLTVTSAQKNPTAFYLCASSPPWSSGNTIYFGEGSWLTVV.

Turning to this clone: Within the sample, other DNA sequences also encode this same CDR3. The gene calls are TRBV28 and TRBJ1-1; 7 bases agree with TRBD1. Per the germline V gene, CDR1 is MDHEN and CDR2 is SYDVKM. The CDR3 is made up of 14 amino acids. V gave up 5 bases and J gave up 1 base; unmatched junction bases: 4. The CDR3 loop is CASSPTGANTEAFF. CDR3 bases: TGTGCCAGCAGTCCAACAGGGGCGAACACTGAAGCTTTCTTT.

The chain uses TRBV5-4 and TRBJ1-1, with TRBD1 identical over 7 bases. This CDR3 contains 14 residues. The V segment lost 4 bases and the J segment 7 bases; nucleotides outside the gene matches: 10. Germline values: CDR1 SGHNT, CDR2 YYREEE (reference sequence). DNA for the CDR3: TGTGCCAGCAGCCCAACGACAGGGATTGATGAAGCTTTCTTT. Protein sequence: CASSPTTGIDEAFF.